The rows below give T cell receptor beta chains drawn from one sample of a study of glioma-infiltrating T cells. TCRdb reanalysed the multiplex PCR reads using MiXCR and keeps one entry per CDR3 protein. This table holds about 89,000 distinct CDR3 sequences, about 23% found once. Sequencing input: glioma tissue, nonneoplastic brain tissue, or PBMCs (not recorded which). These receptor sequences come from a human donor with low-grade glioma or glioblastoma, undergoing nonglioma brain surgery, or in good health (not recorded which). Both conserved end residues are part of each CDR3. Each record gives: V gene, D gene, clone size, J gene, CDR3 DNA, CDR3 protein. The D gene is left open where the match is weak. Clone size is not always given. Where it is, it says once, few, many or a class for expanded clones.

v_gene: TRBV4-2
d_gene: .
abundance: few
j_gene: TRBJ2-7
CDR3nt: TGTGCCAGCAGCCAAGGAGAGTCGGTTGAGCAGTACTTC
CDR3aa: CASSQGESVEQYF

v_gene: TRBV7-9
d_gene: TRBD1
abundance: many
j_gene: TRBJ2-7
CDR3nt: TGTGCCAGCAGCTGGGTCCGGGACAGTGGTTTGATTAAAGGCTACGAGCAGTACTTC
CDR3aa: CASSWVRDSGLIKGYEQYF

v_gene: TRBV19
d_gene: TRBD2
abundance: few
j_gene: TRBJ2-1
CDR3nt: TGTGCCAGTAGCGCTACTAGCGGGAGGGCCAATGAGCAGTTCTTC
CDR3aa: CASSATSGRANEQFF

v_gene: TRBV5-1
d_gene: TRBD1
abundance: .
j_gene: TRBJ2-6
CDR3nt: TGCGCCAGCAGCAAACAGGGGAACCCTGGGGCCAACGTCCTGACTTTC
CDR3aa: CASSKQGNPGANVLTF

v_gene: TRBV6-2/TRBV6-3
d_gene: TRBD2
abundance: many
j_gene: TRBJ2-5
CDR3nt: TGTGCCAGCAGTTACCCTAGGGGTAGCGGGGCGCAAGAGACCCAGTACTTC
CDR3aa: CASSYPRGSGAQETQYF

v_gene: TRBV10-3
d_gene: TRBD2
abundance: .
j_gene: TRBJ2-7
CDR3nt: TGTGCCAGCAGTCTCCCCACTAGCGGGAGGGCCTACGAGCAGTACTTC
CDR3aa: CASSLPTSGRAYEQYF

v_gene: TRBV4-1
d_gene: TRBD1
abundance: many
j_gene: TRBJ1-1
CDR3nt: TGCGCCAGCAGCCAAGTTGGACAGGTCCCCGGGGGCACTGAAGCTTTCTTT
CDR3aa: CASSQVGQVPGGTEAFF

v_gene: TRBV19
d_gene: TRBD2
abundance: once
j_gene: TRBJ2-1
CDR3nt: TGTGCCAGTAGTATACCCCAGGGTAGCGGGAGGGGTAATGAGCAGTTCTTC
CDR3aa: CASSIPQGSGRGNEQFF

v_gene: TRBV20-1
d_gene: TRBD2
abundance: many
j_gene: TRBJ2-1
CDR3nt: TGCAGTGCTAGAGATTTGGCTAGCGGAGACTCCTACAATGAGCAGTTCTTC
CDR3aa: CSARDLASGDSYNEQFF

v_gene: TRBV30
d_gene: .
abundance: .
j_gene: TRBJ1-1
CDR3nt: TGTGCCTGGAGCTCCACGCGGAACACTGAAGCTTTCTTT
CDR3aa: CAWSSTRNTEAFF

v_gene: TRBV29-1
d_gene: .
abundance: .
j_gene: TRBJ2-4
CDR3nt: TGCAGCGTTGTTCGAGGCGCGGACGCCAAAAACATTCAGTACTTC
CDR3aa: CSVVRGADAKNIQYF

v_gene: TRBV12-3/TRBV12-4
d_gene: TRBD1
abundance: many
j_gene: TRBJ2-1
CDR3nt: TGTGCCAGCACCTTGGGGGAGTGGACAGGGCAGTTCTTC
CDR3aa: CASTLGEWTGQFF

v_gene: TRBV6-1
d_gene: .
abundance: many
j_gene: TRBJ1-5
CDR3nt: TGTGCCAGCACCTTATCGGACGGTAGAAATCAGCCCCAGCATTTT
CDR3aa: CASTLSDGRNQPQHF

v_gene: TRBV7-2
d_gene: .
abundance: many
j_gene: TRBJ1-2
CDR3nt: TGTGCCAGCAGCTTAGGGGCCTCGCGGGGGGCGCGAATGGATGGCTACACCTTC
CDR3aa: CASSLGASRGARMDGYTF

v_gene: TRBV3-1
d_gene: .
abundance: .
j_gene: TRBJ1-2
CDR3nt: TGTGCCAGCAGCCAAGATCGCAGGCTTAACTATGGCTACACCTTC
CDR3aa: CASSQDRRLNYGYTF

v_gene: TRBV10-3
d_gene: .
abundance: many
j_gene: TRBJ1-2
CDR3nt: TGTGCCATCAGTGGACAGATGGCGCGACTAGCTAACTATGGCTACACCTTC
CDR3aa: CAISGQMARLANYGYTF

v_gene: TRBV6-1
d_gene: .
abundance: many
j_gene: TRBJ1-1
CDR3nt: TGTGCCAGCGGCGGGACGGCGAACACTGAAGCTTTCTTT
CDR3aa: CASGGTANTEAFF

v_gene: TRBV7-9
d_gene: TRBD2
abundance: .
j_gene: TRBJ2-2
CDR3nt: TGTGCCAGCAGCCCTAGCGGTTCGAACACCGGGGAGCTGTTTTTT
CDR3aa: CASSPSGSNTGELFF

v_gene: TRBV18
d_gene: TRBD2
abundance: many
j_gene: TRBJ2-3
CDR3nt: TGTGCCAGCTCACCTCGAGCGGGATTGGATACGCAGTATTTT
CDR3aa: CASSPRAGLDTQYF

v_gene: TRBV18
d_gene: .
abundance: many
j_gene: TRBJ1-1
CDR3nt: TGTGCCAGCTCACCATCATGGGGGGGGGCTGAAGCTTTCTTT
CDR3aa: CASSPSWGGAEAFF

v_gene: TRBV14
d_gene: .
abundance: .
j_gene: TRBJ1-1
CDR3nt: TGTGCCAGCAGCCGTCAGAGGGTCACTGAAGCTTTCTTT
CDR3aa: CASSRQRVTEAFF

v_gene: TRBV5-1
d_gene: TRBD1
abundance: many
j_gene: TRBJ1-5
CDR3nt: TGCGCCAGCAGCTTGGGGGACAGTAATAGCAATCAGCCCCAGCATTTT
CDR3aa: CASSLGDSNSNQPQHF

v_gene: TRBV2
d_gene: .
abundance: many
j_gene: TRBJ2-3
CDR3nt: TGTGCCAGCAGTGGGACGGCGAAGTCAGATACGCAGTATTTT
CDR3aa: CASSGTAKSDTQYF

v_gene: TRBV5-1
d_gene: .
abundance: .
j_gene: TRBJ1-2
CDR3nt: TGCGCCAGCAGACTGAGCTCCGAATACTATGGCTACACCTTC
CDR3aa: CASRLSSEYYGYTF

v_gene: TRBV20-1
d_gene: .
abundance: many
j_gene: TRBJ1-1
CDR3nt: TGCAGTGCTAGAGGGGGATGGAACACTGAAGCTTTCTTT
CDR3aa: CSARGGWNTEAFF